This T cell receptor (beta chain) was documented in a study of vaccination effects on CD4 cells after COVID-19. Study details: Antigen-specific CD4+ T cells expanded by the ViraFEST assay with viral peptide pools were then sequenced. Overall study results and limits: There was marked clonal contraction among infection- and vaccine-induced clones late after vaccination. The vaccine-induced clones of healthy vaccinees included only 1 of 255 that cross-reacted with common cold coronaviruses.

The data were produced by immunoSEQ multiplex PCR, yet TCRdb's version contains in-frame clones alone and is incomplete. The table includes about 73,000 clones, roughly four fifths detected once. V dropped 6 bases and J dropped 3 bases, with 9 bases sitting between them. The CDR3 has 13 residues. The germline CDR1 and CDR2 sequences are SNHLY and FYNNEI. Regarding this clone: What it binds is unknown.

Following culture for around 10 days, CD4+ T cells were isolated. All participants had two doses of either the BNT162b2 or mRNA-1273 vaccine. The sample was CD4+ T cells from PBMCs cultured without peptide, taken after COVID-19 vaccination. The TCR sequence derives from a human donor who received a COVID-19 vaccine. The V gene is TRBV2, the J gene TRBJ1-5; D might be TRBD1 (5 bases). The CDR3 bases are TGTGCCAGCAGCATCAGGGTCAATCAGCCCCAGCATTTT. Its translation: CASSIRVNQPQHF. Using reference TRBV2 and TRBJ1-5 for the parts outside the CDR3, the full variable domain is EPEVTQTPSHQVTQMGQEVILRCVPISNHLYFYWYRQILGQKVEFLVSFYNNEISEKSEIFDDQFSVERPDGSNFTLKIRSTKLEDSAMYFCASSIRVNQPQHFGDGTRLSIL.